This T cell receptor (beta chain) originates from a study of blood T cell repertoires in COVID-19 (dated by TCRdb to the early 2020s). Background for the entire study: Collaborator samples came from the United States, Italy and Spain and covered acute and convalescent phases of COVID-19. Samples came from the ongoing ImmuneRACE study (first 160 participants) plus 1,254 subjects from 6 global collaborators. Deeply sampled blood TCRbeta repertoires from subjects exposed to, actively infected with, or recovered from COVID-19 were included in the dataset. Where HLA class I and class II types were available, the types were taken from metadata supplied by the sample provider, not from assay-based typing. The repertoires were released in a freely available public database intended as a resource for research on the immune response to SARS-CoV-2. The material from the prospective study consisted of cDNA or gDNA derived from T cells, B-cell-depleted T cells, or PBMCs. A de-identified subject ID, COVID-19 status, age in years and sex were almost always included in the sample metadata. What the authors observed across the whole study: How much clinical and demographic metadata was included differed by source and by participant, and the metadata was provided uncurated.

TCRbeta CDR3 regions were amplified from genomic DNA by means of the immunoSEQ Assay, a bias-controlled multiplex PCR. As for the original processing: Nucleated cell counts per sample were estimated from amplification of reference gene primers within the assay. To quantify the absolute abundance of each unique TCRbeta CDR3 rearrangement, sequence reads were collapsed and filtered. For each sample, productive Simpson clonality was calculated by taking the square root of Simpson's diversity index across productive rearrangements. The clones in this table, taken by TCRdb from immuneACCESS, are in-frame only. Not every clone is retained; where verified, under half of the shortfall comes from an unresolved V gene, and the cause of the rest is unknown. D and trimming come from the DNA, and the V and J calls and clone size come from that table. The sample table lists around 250,000 clones, approximately 82% of them with a count of one. The biggest ten clones account for around 2% of the sample.

A second Seattle source provided samples from volunteer blood donors who had recovered from COVID-19. Whole blood was collected in K2EDTA tubes by collaborating institutions according to the institutions' own protocols. For TCRbeta analysis, collaborator samples were shipped as frozen whole blood, as isolated PBMCs, or as DNA extracted from either sample type. From a lookup of the germline V gene, CDR1 and CDR2 are MNHEY and SVGAGI. Reading from cysteine to phenylalanine, the CDR3 counts 13 amino acids. The kept DNA is CDR3 alone, 39 bases in frame from the first base. The germline V and J ends show losses of 5 bases and 4 bases respectively, and no gene match explains 5 bases of the junction. Of note for this clone: Its antigen target is currently unknown. No quality values exist for individual bases; no much larger clone is one base distant. The same CDR3 can be traced to other DNA sequences in this sample.

This receptor chain uses TRBV6-5 and TRBJ2-7; 7 central nucleotides agree with TRBD1. The sequencing sample was made of peripheral blood. The source is a man under 40 who had recovered from COVID-19. In nucleotide form, the sequence is TGTGCCAGCAGTCGACAGGGTCCGTACGAGCAGTACTTC. Translation gives CASSRQGPYEQYF.